The rows below give T cell receptor beta chains drawn from one sample of a study of early T cells in non-severe SARS-CoV-2 infection. TCRdb itself ran the 5' RACE reads through MiXCR, one entry per CDR3 protein. The profile shows approximately 41,000 distinct CDR3 sequences, roughly 5% of them singletons. The sample taken for sequencing was whole blood. These receptor sequences come from an adult who was a healthcare worker with PCR-confirmed SARS-CoV-2 infection or an uninfected control (not recorded which). Each CDR3 is given with its conserved first and last residue. Fields, in order: J gene, D gene, clone size, V gene, CDR3 length, CDR3 DNA, CDR3 protein. D genes are given only for firm matches. Size is omitted from some rows. Given values are once, few, many or a class for expanded clones.

TRBJ2-2 | TRBD2 | many | TRBV4-1 | 19 | TGCGCCAGCAGCCAAGGGACGGGACTAGCGGGGGGAGGCCGCGGGGAGCTGTTTTTT | CASSQGTGLAGGGRGELFF
TRBJ1-2 | . | many | TRBV18 | 15 | TGTGCCAGCTCACCAAGGGAGGGATCCAGCTATGGCTACACCTTC | CASSPREGSSYGYTF
TRBJ2-7 | TRBD1 | many | TRBV29-1 | 12 | TGCAGCGCCTGGACAGGTACCTACGAGCAGTACTTC | CSAWTGTYEQYF
TRBJ2-5 | . | . | TRBV5-1 | 15 | TGCGCCAGCAGCCGGAACCAATTAGACCAAGAGACCCAGTACTTC | CASSRNQLDQETQYF
TRBJ2-3 | TRBD2 | . | TRBV18 | 18 | TGTGCCAGCTCACCAGGACTAGCGGGGGTGTCTAGCACAGATACGCAGTATTTT | CASSPGLAGVSSTDTQYF
TRBJ1-1 | . | many | TRBV4-1 | 17 | TGCGCCAGCAGCCACCCGGCGGGGAGGGATATTATCACTGAAGCTTTCTTT | CASSHPAGRDIITEAFF
TRBJ1-2 | . | few | TRBV6-1 | 12 | TGTGCCAGCAGTTTCCAGTCGTCTGGCTACACCTTC | CASSFQSSGYTF
TRBJ1-1 | TRBD1 | many | TRBV12-3/TRBV12-4 | 14 | TGTGCCAGCAGTCCAGGGGGTACGAGGACTGAAGCTTTCTTT | CASSPGGTRTEAFF
TRBJ1-4 | . | many | TRBV19 | 17 | TGTGCCAGTAGTATAGATCGTCTTGGAGGGGAGAGTGAAAAACTGTTTTTT | CASSIDRLGGESEKLFF
TRBJ2-7 | TRBD1 | many | TRBV3-1 | 15 | TGTGCCAGCAGCCTTACCGACAGGGTAGAATACGAGCAGTACTTC | CASSLTDRVEYEQYF
TRBJ2-3 | . | many | TRBV21-1 | 14 | TGTGCCAGCAACTGGAGGGGTAACCCCGATACGCAGTATTTT | CASNWRGNPDTQYF
TRBJ1-3 | . | many | TRBV6-6 | 15 | TGTGCCAGCAGTATGGGAGCCGATTCTGGAAACACCATATATTTT | CASSMGADSGNTIYF
TRBJ1-1 | TRBD1 | . | TRBV5-4 | 14 | TGTGCCAGCAGCCCGGGACAGGAACGCACTGAAGCTTTCTTT | CASSPGQERTEAFF
TRBJ1-2 | . | many | TRBV29-1 | 14 | TGCAGCGTTGCAGGGTGGGCGTCAGGCTATGGCTACACCTTC | CSVAGWASGYGYTF
TRBJ2-5 | TRBD2 | . | TRBV7-6 | 16 | TGTGCCAGCAGCCCGAGACTAGCGGGGGGTCGGGAGACCCAGTACTTC | CASSPRLAGGRETQYF
TRBJ1-1 | . | many | TRBV20-1 | 15 | TGCAGTGCTAGTATGCCGTCTACCGGGGACACTGAAGCTTTCTTT | CSASMPSTGDTEAFF
TRBJ1-2 | . | many | TRBV29-1 | 13 | TGCAGCGTCGGGCCCCAGGGTGCGATCGGCTACACCTTC | CSVGPQGAIGYTF
TRBJ2-3 | TRBD2 | many | TRBV5-1 | 13 | TGCGCCAGCAGCAGCGGGGCCACAGATACGCAGTATTTT | CASSSGATDTQYF